This section outlines one T cell receptor beta chain sequence together with its context. Its antigen is unidentified. The data originate from a study of T cell responses to AZD1222 COVID-19 vaccine. Study details: Second-dose intervals of approximately 4 or approximately 12 weeks were pooled. Notes on the study in general: White British ancestry dominated among donors, who included more females, and clonal diversity was possibly underestimated. Recipients of AZD1222 seropositive at baseline numbered only 6 or 7. Spike-specific TCR repertoires showed rising breadth and depth after two AZD1222 doses.

Clones were sequenced by immunoSEQ multiplex PCR, and TCRdb holds only the in-frame ones, with some missing. Of approximately 180,000 clones in the sample, roughly nine tenths were seen once. The sequenced sample was peripheral blood, obtained on day 0 of AZD1222 vaccination. The receptor was derived from an adult in good health.

Here the CDR3 reads CASSPTRGQGVPYGYTF. The CDR3 nucleotides read TGTGCCAGCAGCCCTACCCGGGGACAGGGGGTACCCTATGGCTACACCTTC. The V gene is TRBV5-6, the J gene TRBJ1-2, with 11 positions matching TRBD1. The CDR3 loop spans 17 amino acids. J was trimmed by 4 bases and V by 4 bases; bases with no gene match: 12. The germline gives CDR1 SGHDT, CDR2 YYEEEE.